Listed here are 2 T cell receptor beta chains from one sample, sequenced in a study of shared clonotypes between healthy human individuals. Clones were sequenced by immunoSEQ multiplex PCR, and TCRdb holds only the in-frame ones, with some missing. The data contain under 650,000 clones, almost 97% of them singletons. Sequencing was performed on naive CD4+ T cells sorted from blood. The subset: CD45RA+ positively selected. The receptor source for this set is a woman in her twenties or thirties in good health.

The V gene is TRBV7-6, the J gene TRBJ1-2, with D perhaps TRBD1 (5 bases). The V gene's germline CDR1 is SGHVS and CDR2 FNYEAQ. This CDR3 is 14 amino acids long. V lost 5 bases and J lost 2, with 12 bases in between. The CDR3 loop reads CASSPREGNYGYTF. CDR3 nucleotides: TGTGCCAGCAGCCCAAGGGAGGGGAACTATGGCTACACCTTC.

The J gene is TRBJ2-6, the V gene TRBV7-8; D unclear. The CDR3 spans 15 residues. Germline V gives CDR1 SGHVS, CDR2 FQNEAQ. V lost 6 bases, J lost 1 base, and 10 bases lay in between. The CDR3 DNA follows: TGTGCCAGCAGGAGTCAAGGGTCTGGGGCCAACGTCCTGACTTTC. Translated, it gives CASRSQGSGANVLTF.